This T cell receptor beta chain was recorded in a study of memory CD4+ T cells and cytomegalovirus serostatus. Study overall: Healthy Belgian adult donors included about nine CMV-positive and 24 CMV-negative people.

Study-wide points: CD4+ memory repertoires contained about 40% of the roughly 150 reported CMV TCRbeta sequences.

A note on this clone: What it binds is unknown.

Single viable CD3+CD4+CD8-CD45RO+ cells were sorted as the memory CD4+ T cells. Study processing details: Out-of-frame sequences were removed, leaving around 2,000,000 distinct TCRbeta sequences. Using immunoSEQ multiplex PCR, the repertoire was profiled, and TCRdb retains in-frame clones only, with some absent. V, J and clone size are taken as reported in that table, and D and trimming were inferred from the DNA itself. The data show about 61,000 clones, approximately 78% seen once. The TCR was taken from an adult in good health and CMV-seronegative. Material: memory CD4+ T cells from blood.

The CDR3 reads CATSLLTSGVSSYNEQFF. In nucleotides, the CDR3 is TGTGCCACCTCGCTGCTGACTAGCGGCGTAAGCTCCTACAATGAGCAGTTCTTC. The chain joins TRBV27 to TRBJ2-1; 9 positions match TRBD2. J was trimmed by 0 bases and V by 10 bases; bases with no gene match: 16. CDR3 size: 18 residues. Per the germline V gene, CDR1 is MNHEY and CDR2 is SMNVEV (reference sequence).